The present entry profiles one T cell receptor (beta chain) with its context. Antigen: not known. V dropped 5 bases and J dropped 2; count of bases not matched to a gene: 34. The CDR3 has 24 residues. Germline CDR1 SGHVS, CDR2 FQNEAQ. Measured with immunoSEQ multiplex PCR; TCRdb has only the in-frame clones, and not every one. The table includes about 43,000 clones, about four fifths detected once. For 10 days, roughly 9.4 x 10^4 sorted CD4+ cells grew with T cell-depleted PBMCs and CEF. The source of the sample is a study of CD4 T cells in relation to SARS-CoV-2 and coronaviruses. What was sequenced was naive CD4+ T cells from PBMCs, cultured in vitro. Subset defined: naive CD4+ T cells isolated by negative enrichment. The V call is TRBV7-8, the J call TRBJ2-7; 9 positions agree with TRBD2. The source of this sequence is an adult with COVID-19. CDR3 loop: CASSRRPDSAKILAGPKPPYEQYF. The CDR3 DNA reads as TGTGCCAGCAGCCGCCGTCCGGACAGTGCTAAGATCCTAGCGGGACCTAAGCCTCCCTACGAGCAGTACTTC.